A selection of T cell receptor beta chains follows, all from one sample in a study of spatial heterogeneity in lung cancer. MiXCR, applied by TCRdb to the 5' RACE reads, yields one record per CDR3 protein. Of roughly 4,000 distinct CDR3 sequences listed, 10% are singletons. The sequences come from lung tumor tissue, collected at surgery. The receptors here all came from a female donor with early-stage non-small cell lung cancer. The CDR3 runs from the conserved cysteine through the conserved F or W. A D gene is named only where the DNA matches it firmly. The listing skips clone size in some rows; elsewhere it reads once, few, many or a size class.

d_call clone_size j_call v_call cdr3_nt cdr3_aa
TRBD1 medium-sized TRBJ1-1 TRBV12-3/TRBV12-4 TGTGCCAGCAGCCCGAGGGGTGGGACAGGGCCTACAGGAACTTTCTTT CASSPRGGTGPTGTFF
NA NA TRBJ2-1 TRBV29-1 TGCAGCGTGACAGGGACTTTCTACAATGAGCAGTTCTTC CSVTGTFYNEQFF
NA medium-sized TRBJ1-4 TRBV3-1 TGTGCCAGCAGCCAAGCTACGTTGAGAGGGTACAGAGGTGAAAAACTGTTTTTT CASSQATLRGYRGEKLFF
NA medium-sized TRBJ2-1 TRBV7-2 TGTGCCAGCAGCCCAGAGGTCCAAAGGGGCAATGAGCAGTTCTTC CASSPEVQRGNEQFF
NA few TRBJ2-7 TRBV7-2 TGTGCCAGCAGCCGTACAGGACAGCTTAGCTCCTACGAGCAGTACTTC CASSRTGQLSSYEQYF
NA medium-sized TRBJ1-1 TRBV7-6 TGTGCCAGCAGCTTAGAGGAAGGGGCGGTTGTGATCTTT CASSLEEGAVVIF
TRBD2 medium-sized TRBJ2-2 TRBV12-3/TRBV12-4 TGTGCCAGCAGTTTACGACGGGGGGGCACCGGGGAGCTGTTTTTT CASSLRRGGTGELFF
TRBD1 NA TRBJ2-7 TRBV28 TGTGCCAGCAGACCCCTCGACGGACAGGGGTTCAACGAGCAGTACTTC CASRPLDGQGFNEQYF
NA few TRBJ2-2 TRBV19 TGTGCCAGTAGTATAGGCAGGATGGCCGGGGAGCTGTTTTTT CASSIGRMAGELFF
NA few TRBJ2-4 TRBV7-9 TGTGCCAGCAGCTTAGTCGGTAGTGCCGGAAACATTCAGTACTTC CASSLVGSAGNIQYF
TRBD1 medium-sized TRBJ2-2 TRBV6-5 TGTGCCAGCAGTTACTCGGTTCAGGGGGACACCGGGGAGCTGTTTTTT CASSYSVQGDTGELFF
NA NA TRBJ2-1 TRBV6-1 TGTGCCAGCAGTCTGGTCTGGTCATTCTACAATGAGCAGTTCTTC CASSLVWSFYNEQFF
NA medium-sized TRBJ2-3 TRBV20-1 TGCAGTGCTAGAGCCAGGGGATCCGCAGATACGCAGTATTTT CSARARGSADTQYF
NA medium-sized TRBJ2-5 TRBV20-1 TGCAGTGCTAAGGCTAGCCAAGAGACCCAGTACTTC CSAKASQETQYF
NA NA TRBJ1-2 TRBV28 TGTGCCAGCAGTCTCTGGCCAGGGAACTATGGCTACACCTTC CASSLWPGNYGYTF